The TCR beta chain described here comes from a study of shared clonotypes between healthy human individuals. Repertoires were generated with immunoSEQ multiplex PCR, while TCRdb's copy carries only in-frame clones and drops some. This repertoire shows more than 550,000 clones, about 90% found once; its top ten account for about 34%. The specimen was memory CD8+ T cells from PBMCs. As for subset: CD45RO+ cells pooled with CCR7-negative TemRA cells. The sequence derives from a man aged 18 to 35 in good health. Some clones in this sample may be carry-over from other donors' samples.

In nucleotides, the CDR3 is TGTGCCAGCAGTTTATTTCCAGGGAGAGGAAACACCATATATTTT. Protein: CASSLFPGRGNTIYF. V usage is TRBV28 and J usage is TRBJ1-3, with D perhaps TRBD1 (5 bases). The V gene's germline CDR1 is MDHEN and CDR2 SYDVKM. CDR3 size: 15 residues. The V end was cut by 1 base, the J end by 4 bases, with 11 bases between.